Included here is one T cell receptor (beta chain) sequence, with context. As yet, its antigen is unknown. Profiled with immunoSEQ multiplex PCR; TCRdb holds only in-frame clones, not every one. The table has about 73,000 clones, under 85% seen once. The data were taken from a study of vaccination effects on CD4 cells after COVID-19. CDR3 length: 15 residues. The trim removed 7 bases at V and 4 bases at J, leaving 12 bases unmatched. Germline values: CDR1 MNHEY, CDR2 SMNVEV (reference sequence). ViraFEST expansion of antigen-specific CD4+ T cells with viral peptide pools preceded sequencing. Subsequent to a culture period of more than 8 days, CD4+ T cells were isolated. Absence of prior SARS-CoV-2 infection characterized the vaccine recipients, who showed negative nucleocapsid antibodies.

V is TRBV27 and J is TRBJ2-5; 7 bases are shared with TRBD1. Sequencing was performed on CD4+ T cells from PBMCs cultured with HCoV-NL63 spike peptides, taken before COVID-19 vaccination. This TCR came from a human donor who received a COVID-19 vaccine. CDR3 amino acids: CASTPGGRVGETQYF. As DNA, the CDR3 is TGTGCCAGCACCCCAGGGGGTAGAGTCGGAGAGACCCAGTACTTC.